Each of the 8 T cell receptor beta chains below was sequenced from the same sample in a study of T cells after yellow fever vaccination. In TCRdb, the 5' RACE reads were re-called with MiXCR into one record per CDR3 protein. The repertoire holds about 360,000 distinct CDR3 sequences, with 6.2% as singletons. The input for sequencing was PBMCs, taken 5 days after the yellow fever booster vaccination. The receptors originated from a man younger than 40 who received the YFV17D yellow fever vaccine.

The chain is built from TRBV11-2 and TRBJ1-1; TRBD1 is a possible D gene (5 bases). There are 15 residues in the CDR3. The V gene lost 5 bases and the J gene lost 1 base, with 14 bases spanning the gap. The V gene's germline CDR1 is SGHAT and CDR2 FQNNGV. The CDR3 region has the DNA TGTGCCAGCAGCACGTACATTGGACAGAACACTGAAGCTTTCTTT. This gives the protein CASSTYIGQNTEAFF.

This chain joins TRBV20-1 and TRBJ2-3, with TRBD2 as a possible D gene (5 bases). The V gene's germline CDR1 is DFQATT and CDR2 SNEGSKA (reference sequence). This CDR3 comprises 11 residues. The DNA for the CDR3 is TGCAACTACCATACGGGAACGGTAGGGTATTTT. It codes for CNYHTGTVGYF.

The chain couples TRBV10-3 to TRBJ2-5, with 12 bases aligning to TRBD2. The CDR3 sequence is 16 residues long. J was trimmed by 12 bases and V by 0 bases; bases with no gene match: 11. Looked up from germline, CDR1 is ENHRY and CDR2 is SYGVKD. The CDR3 nucleotides read TGTGCCATCAGTGAGTCCCTAGCGGGAGGGCCGATCACTAAGTACTTC. It specifies CAISESLAGGPITKYF.

This clonotype was counted between two and nine times. The V gene is TRBV4-3, the J gene TRBJ2-3; 8 positions match TRBD2. Germline loops: CDR1 LGHNA, CDR2 YSLEER. Losses at the gene ends were 4 bases for V and 4 bases for J; bases not matched to a gene: 4. The CDR3 is 14 residues long. The CDR3 is CASSPGGAADTQYF. CDR3 DNA: TGCGCCAGCAGCCCCGGGGGGGCGGCAGATACGCAGTATTTT.

This clonotype turned up a few times. The V gene is TRBV5-4, the J gene TRBJ1-1; no clear D. Per the germline V gene, CDR1 is SGHNT and CDR2 is YYREEE (reference sequence). V was shortened by 0 bases and J by 5 bases, with 11 bases between the two germline ends. The CDR3 contains 14 residues. The CDR3 here is CASSLDRLFTEAFF. As DNA, the CDR3 is TGTGCCAGCAGCTTGGATCGTCTGTTTACTGAAGCTTTCTTT.

The chain has TRBV6-1 and TRBJ2-1; 8 bases map to TRBD2. V trimming: 3 bases; J trimming: 4 bases; junction bases outside the gene matches: 5. Per the germline V gene, CDR1 is MNHNS and CDR2 is SASEGT. The CDR3 extends over 15 amino acids. In DNA form, the CDR3 reads TGTGCCAGCAGTGAGGTAGCGGGGACGTACAATGAGCAGTTCTTC. It specifies CASSEVAGTYNEQFF.

This clonotype was seen many times. DNA for the CDR3: TGTGCCAGCAGTCCGCCCCTGGTCCCCCGGGTTTACGAGCAGTACTTC. Protein sequence: CASSPPLVPRVYEQYF. This rearrangement joins TRBV12-3 or TRBV12-4 to TRBJ2-7; D call uncertain. V lost 5 bases, J lost 4 bases, and 21 bases lay in between. This CDR3 is built from 16 residues.

Only a few counts were recorded for this clonotype. The chain has TRBV7-8 and TRBJ1-5; possibly TRBD1 for D (6 bases). Deletions cut 5 bases from V and 5 bases from J, with 13 bases between. The CDR3 sequence is 14 residues long. CDR1 and CDR2 from the germline V gene are SGHVS and FQNEAQ. In nucleotides, the CDR3 is TGTGCCAGCAGCCCAGGGACAAGCGATCAGCCCCAGCATTTT. This codes for CASSPGTSDQPQHF. The variable domain in full, with the rest retrieved from reference TRBV7-8 and TRBJ1-5, is GAGVSQSPRYKVAKRGQDVALRCDPISGHVSLFWYQQALGQGPEFLTYFQNEAQLDKSGLPSDRFFAERPEGSVSTLKIQRTQQEDSAVYLCASSPGTSDQPQHFGDGTRLSIL.